This section outlines one T cell receptor (beta chain) sequence together with its context. Germline assignment: CDR1 SEHNR and CDR2 FQNEAQ (reference sequence). The trim removed 1 base at V and 8 bases at J, leaving 13 bases unmatched. The CDR3 length is 16 residues. The data stem from a study of blood T cell repertoires in COVID-19. For the study at large: Sites in the United States, Italy and Spain provided acute and convalescent COVID-19 samples. PBMCs, B-cell-depleted T cells, or T cells provided the cDNA or gDNA that made up the material.

In the source study's methods: Reference gene primer amplification yielded estimated nucleated cell counts. Clones were read by immunoSEQ multiplex PCR, and TCRdb kept only the in-frame ones, dropping some. Clone size and the V and J calls come from that table; the DNA yielded D and trimming. The sample has under 200,000 clones, about 86% seen once. Material for sequencing was peripheral blood. The chain is built from TRBV7-9 and TRBJ1-2, with 7 bases lining up with TRBD1. This sequence originates from a man aged 70 or older with active or convalescent COVID-19. CDR3 bases: TGTGCCAGCAGCTTAGGTACAGGGGTGGCGACGAAGGGCTACACCTTC. Translated: CASSLGTGVATKGYTF. Using reference TRBV7-9 and TRBJ1-2 for the parts outside the CDR3, the full variable domain is DTGVSQNPRHKITKRGQNVTFRCDPISEHNRLYWYRQTLGQGPEFLTYFQNEAQLEKSRLLSDRFSAERPKGSFSTLEIQRTEQGDSAMYLCASSLGTGVATKGYTFGSGTRLTVV.